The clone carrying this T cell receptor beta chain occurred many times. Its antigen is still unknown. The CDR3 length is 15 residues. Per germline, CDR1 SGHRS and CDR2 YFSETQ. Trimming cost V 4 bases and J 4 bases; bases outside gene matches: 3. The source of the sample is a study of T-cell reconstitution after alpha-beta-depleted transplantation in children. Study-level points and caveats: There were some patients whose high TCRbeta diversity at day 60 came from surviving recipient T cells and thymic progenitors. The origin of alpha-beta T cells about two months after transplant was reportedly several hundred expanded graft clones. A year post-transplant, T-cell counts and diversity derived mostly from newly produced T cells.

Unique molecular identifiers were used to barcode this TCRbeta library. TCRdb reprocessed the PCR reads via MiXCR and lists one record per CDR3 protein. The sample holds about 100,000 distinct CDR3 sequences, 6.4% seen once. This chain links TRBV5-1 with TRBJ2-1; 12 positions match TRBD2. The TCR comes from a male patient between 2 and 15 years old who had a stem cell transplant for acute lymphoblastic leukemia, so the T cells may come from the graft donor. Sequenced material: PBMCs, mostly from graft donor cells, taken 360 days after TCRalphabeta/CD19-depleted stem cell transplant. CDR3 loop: CASSPGTSGYNEQFF. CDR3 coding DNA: TGCGCCAGCAGCCCCGGGACTAGCGGGTACAATGAGCAGTTCTTC.